This T cell receptor beta chain is drawn from a study of blood T cells in healthy people across ages. This clonotype was seen more than once but under ten times. Its antigen is as yet unknown. There are 13 residues in the CDR3. V was clipped by 5 bases and J by 7 bases, with 14 bases between them. It was with a sample-barcoded 5' primer and a J-beta primer mix that a second PCR of roughly 7 to 12 cycles was run. Per sample, CDR3-containing paired-end reads numbered at least 3 million. Each CDR3 protein is one row after TCRdb ran MiXCR on the 5' RACE reads. The table has about 1.1 million distinct CDR3 sequences, 35% to 40% seen once. Each sample yielded at least 6 million isolated PBMCs. Study observations and caveats: When set beside aged donors, long-lived donors presented more naive CD4+ cells and higher diversity.

The chain joins TRBV12-3 or TRBV12-4 to TRBJ1-2; tentative D call: TRBD1 (6 bases). What was sequenced was blood. This TCR came from a man aged 18 to 29 in good health. The CDR3 DNA follows: TGTGCCAGCAGTCAGGGGAGGGGGATTGGCTACACCTTC. As protein: CASSQGRGIGYTF.